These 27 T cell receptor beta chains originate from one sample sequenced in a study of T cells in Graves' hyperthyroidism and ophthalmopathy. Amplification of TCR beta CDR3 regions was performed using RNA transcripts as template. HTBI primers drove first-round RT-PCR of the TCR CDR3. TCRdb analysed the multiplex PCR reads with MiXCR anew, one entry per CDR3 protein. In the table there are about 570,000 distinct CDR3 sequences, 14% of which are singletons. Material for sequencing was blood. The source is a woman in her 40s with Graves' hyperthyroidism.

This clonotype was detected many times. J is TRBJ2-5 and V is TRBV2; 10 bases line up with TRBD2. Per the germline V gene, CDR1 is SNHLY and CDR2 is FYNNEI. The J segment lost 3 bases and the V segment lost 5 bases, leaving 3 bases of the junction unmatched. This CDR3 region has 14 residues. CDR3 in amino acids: CASSLGLAEETQYF. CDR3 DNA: TGTGCCAGCAGTCTCGGACTAGCGGAAGAGACCCAGTACTTC. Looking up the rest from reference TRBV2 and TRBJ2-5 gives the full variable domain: EPEVTQTPSHQVTQMGQEVILRCVPISNHLYFYWYRQILGQKVEFLVSFYNNEISEKSEIFDDQFSVERPDGSNFTLKIRSTKLEDSAMYFCASSLGLAEETQYFGPGTRLLVL.

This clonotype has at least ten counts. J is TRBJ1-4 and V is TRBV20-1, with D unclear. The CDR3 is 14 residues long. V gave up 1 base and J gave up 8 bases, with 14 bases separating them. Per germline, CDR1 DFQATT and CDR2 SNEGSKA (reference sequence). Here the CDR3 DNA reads TGCAGTGCTAGAGCGCCACAAGATGTGGAAAAACTGTTTTTT. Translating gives CSARAPQDVEKLFF.

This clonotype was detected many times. CDR3: CASSSNFGTAKTYEQYF. CDR3 coding DNA: TGTGCCAGCAGCTCAAACTTCGGGACAGCCAAGACCTACGAGCAGTACTTC. V gene TRBV13 combines with J gene TRBJ2-7; 7 nucleotides align to TRBD1. The germline V gene encodes CDR1 PRHDT and CDR2 FYEKMQ (reference sequence). After removal of 4 bases from V and 2 bases from J, the junction contained 14 bases not matched to a gene. The CDR3 consists of 17 residues. The full variable domain, its missing parts supplied by reference TRBV13 and TRBJ2-7, is AAGVIQSPRHLIKEKRETATLKCYPIPRHDTVYWYQQGPGQDPQFLISFYEKMQSDKGSIPDRFSAQQFSDYHSELNMSSLELGDSALYFCASSSNFGTAKTYEQYFGPGTRLTVT.

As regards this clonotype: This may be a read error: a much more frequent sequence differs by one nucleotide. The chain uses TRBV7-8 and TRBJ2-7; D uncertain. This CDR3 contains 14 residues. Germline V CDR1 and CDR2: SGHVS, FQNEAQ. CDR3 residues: CVSSSFDRPYEQYF. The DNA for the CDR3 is TGTGTCAGCAGCTCCTTTGACCGACCCTACGAGCAGTACTTC.

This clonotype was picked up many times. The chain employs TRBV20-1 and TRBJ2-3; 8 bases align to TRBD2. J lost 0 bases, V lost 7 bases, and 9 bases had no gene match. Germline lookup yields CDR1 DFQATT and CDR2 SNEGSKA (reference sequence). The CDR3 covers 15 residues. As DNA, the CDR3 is TGCAGTGTAAGAAGCGGGAGTACTAGCACAGATACGCAGTATTTT. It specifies CSVRSGSTSTDTQYF.

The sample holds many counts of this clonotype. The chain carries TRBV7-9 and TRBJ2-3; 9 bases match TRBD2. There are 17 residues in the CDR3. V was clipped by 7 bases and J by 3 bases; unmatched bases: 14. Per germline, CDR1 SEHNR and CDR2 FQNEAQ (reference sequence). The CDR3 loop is CASNLGVAGARTDTQYF. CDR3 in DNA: TGTGCCAGCAACCTTGGGGTAGCGGGAGCAAGAACAGATACGCAGTATTTT. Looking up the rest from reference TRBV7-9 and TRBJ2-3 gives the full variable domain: DTGVSQNPRHKITKRGQNVTFRCDPISEHNRLYWYRQTLGQGPEFLTYFQNEAQLEKSRLLSDRFSAERPKGSFSTLEIQRTEQGDSAMYLCASNLGVAGARTDTQYFGPGTRLTVL.

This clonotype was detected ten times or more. The CDR3 bases are TGTGCCAGCAGCCAAGCAGGCCAGAACACTGAAGCTTTCTTT. Translated, it gives CASSQAGQNTEAFF. The chain is built from TRBV3-1 and TRBJ1-1; D remains unclear. V was clipped by 1 base and J by 1 base, with 7 bases between them. The CDR3 sequence is 14 residues long. In germline, CDR1 is LGHDT, CDR2 YNNKEL (reference sequence).

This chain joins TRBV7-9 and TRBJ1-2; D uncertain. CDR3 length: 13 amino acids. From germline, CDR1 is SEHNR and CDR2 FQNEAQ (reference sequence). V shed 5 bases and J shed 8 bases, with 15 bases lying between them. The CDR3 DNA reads TGTGCCAGCAGCCCGGAGTATTTCGGCGGCTACACCTTC. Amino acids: CASSPEYFGGYTF. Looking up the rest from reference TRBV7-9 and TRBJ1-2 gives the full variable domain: DTGVSQNPRHKITKRGQNVTFRCDPISEHNRLYWYRQTLGQGPEFLTYFQNEAQLEKSRLLSDRFSAERPKGSFSTLEIQRTEQGDSAMYLCASSPEYFGGYTFGSGTRLTVV.

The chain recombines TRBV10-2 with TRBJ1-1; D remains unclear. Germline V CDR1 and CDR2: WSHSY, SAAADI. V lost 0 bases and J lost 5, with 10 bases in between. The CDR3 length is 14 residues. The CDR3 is CASSESSGGTEAFF. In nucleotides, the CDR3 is TGCGCCAGCAGTGAGTCGAGTGGAGGGACTGAAGCTTTCTTT.

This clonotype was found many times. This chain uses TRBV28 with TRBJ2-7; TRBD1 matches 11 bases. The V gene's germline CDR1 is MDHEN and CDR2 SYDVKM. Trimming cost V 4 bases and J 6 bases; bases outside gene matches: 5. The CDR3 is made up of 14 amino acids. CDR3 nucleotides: TGTGCCAGCAGTTATACCGGGACAGGGGGCGAGCAGTACTTC. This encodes CASSYTGTGGEQYF.

The CDR3 coding sequence is TGCGCCAGCAGCTCTGACGGGACAGTGGTCCGCGAGCAGTACTTC. It encodes CASSSDGTVVREQYF. This chain links TRBV4-1 with TRBJ2-7, with 7 positions matching TRBD1. The V segment lost 5 bases and the J segment 6 bases; nucleotides outside the gene matches: 13. Germline V gene data show CDR1 as MGHRA and CDR2 as YSYEKL. The CDR3 runs to 15 residues.

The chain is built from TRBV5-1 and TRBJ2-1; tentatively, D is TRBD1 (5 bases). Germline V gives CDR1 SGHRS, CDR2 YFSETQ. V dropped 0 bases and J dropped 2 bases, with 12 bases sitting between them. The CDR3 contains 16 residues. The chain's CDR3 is CASSLGQNIPYNEQFF. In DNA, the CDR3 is TGCGCCAGCAGCTTGGGACAGAATATTCCCTACAATGAGCAGTTCTTC.

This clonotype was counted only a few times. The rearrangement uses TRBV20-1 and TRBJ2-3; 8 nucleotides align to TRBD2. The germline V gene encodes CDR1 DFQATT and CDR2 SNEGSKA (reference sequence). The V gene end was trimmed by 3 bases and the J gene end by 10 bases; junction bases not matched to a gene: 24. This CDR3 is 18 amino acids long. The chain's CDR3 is CSASVLAGSGGFKDAQYF. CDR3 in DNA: TGCAGTGCTAGTGTGCTAGCGGGTTCTGGGGGTTTTAAGGATGCGCAGTATTTT.

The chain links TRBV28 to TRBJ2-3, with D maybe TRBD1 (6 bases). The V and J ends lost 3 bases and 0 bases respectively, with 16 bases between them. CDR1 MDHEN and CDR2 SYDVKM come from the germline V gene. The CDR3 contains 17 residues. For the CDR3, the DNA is TGTGCCAGCAGTTTCTCTACTACAGGGATTAGCACAGATACGCAGTATTTT. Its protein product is CASSFSTTGISTDTQYF.

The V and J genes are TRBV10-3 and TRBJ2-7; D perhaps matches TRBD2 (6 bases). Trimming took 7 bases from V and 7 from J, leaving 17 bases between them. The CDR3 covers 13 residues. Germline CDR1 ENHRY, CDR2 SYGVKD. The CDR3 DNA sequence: TGTGCCATCATTGCCTCAGCCGGGGGAGAGCAGTACTTC. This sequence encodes CAIIASAGGEQYF.

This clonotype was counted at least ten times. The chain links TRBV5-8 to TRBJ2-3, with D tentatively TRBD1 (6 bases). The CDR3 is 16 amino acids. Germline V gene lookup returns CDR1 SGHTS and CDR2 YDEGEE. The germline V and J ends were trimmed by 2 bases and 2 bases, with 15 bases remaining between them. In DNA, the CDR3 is TGTGCCAGCAGCTTACCCGTAGGGGGAGCCACAGATACGCAGTATTTT. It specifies CASSLPVGGATDTQYF.

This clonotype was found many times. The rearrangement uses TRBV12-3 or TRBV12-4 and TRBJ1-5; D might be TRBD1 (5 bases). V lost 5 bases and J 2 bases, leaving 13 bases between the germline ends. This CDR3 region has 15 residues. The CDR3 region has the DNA TGTGCCAGCAGTGACCGGGACGTGGGCAATCAGCCCCAGCATTTT. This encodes CASSDRDVGNQPQHF.

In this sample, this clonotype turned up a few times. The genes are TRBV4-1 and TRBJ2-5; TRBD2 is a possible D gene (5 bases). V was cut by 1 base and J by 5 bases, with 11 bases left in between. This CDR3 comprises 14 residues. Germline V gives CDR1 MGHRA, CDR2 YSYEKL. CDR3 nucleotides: TGCGCCAGCAGCCAAGTTAGCGACCCGGAGACCCAGTACTTC. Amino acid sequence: CASSQVSDPETQYF.

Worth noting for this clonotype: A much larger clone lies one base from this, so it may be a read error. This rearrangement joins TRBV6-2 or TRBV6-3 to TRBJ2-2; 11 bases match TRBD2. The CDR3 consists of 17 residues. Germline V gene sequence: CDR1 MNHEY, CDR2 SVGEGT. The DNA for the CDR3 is TGTGCCAGCGGTTACAGGGTAACTAGCGGGAGCACCGGGGAGCTGTTTTTT. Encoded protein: CASGYRVTSGSTGELFF.

The DNA for the CDR3 is TGTGCCAGCATGACTAGCCGGGGGGAGTTCGTCGAGACCCAGTACTTC. It codes for CASMTSRGEFVETQYF. The chain has TRBV6-1 and TRBJ2-5, with 7 bases matching TRBD2. CDR1 is MNHNS and CDR2 is SASEGT in the germline V gene. Trimming removed 7 bases from V and 5 bases from J; junction bases left unmatched: 16. The length of the CDR3 is 16 residues.

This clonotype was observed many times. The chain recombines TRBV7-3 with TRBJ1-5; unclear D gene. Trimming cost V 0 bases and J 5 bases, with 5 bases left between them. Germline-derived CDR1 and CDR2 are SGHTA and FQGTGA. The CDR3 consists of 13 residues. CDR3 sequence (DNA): TGTGCCAGCAGCTTAACGATAGATCAGCCCCAGCATTTT. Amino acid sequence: CASSLTIDQPQHF. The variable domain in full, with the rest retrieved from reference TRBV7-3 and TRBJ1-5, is GAGVSQTPSNKVTEKGKYVELRCDPISGHTALYWYRQSLGQGPEFLIYFQGTGAADDSGLPNDRFFAVRPEGSVSTLKIQRTERGDSAVYLCASSLTIDQPQHFGDGTRLSIL.

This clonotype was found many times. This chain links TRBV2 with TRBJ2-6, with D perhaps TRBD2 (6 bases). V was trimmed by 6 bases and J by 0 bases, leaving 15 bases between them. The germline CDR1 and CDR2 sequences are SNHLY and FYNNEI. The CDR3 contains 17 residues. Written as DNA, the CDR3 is TGTGCCAGCAGGGTGGCATCGGGAGTCTCTGGGGCCAACGTCCTGACTTTC. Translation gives CASRVASGVSGANVLTF.

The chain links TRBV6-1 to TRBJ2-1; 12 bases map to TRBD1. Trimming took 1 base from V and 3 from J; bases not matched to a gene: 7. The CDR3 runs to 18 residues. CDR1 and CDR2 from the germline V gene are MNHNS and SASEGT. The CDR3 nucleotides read TGTGCCAGCAGTGAAGAGGAGGGACAGGGGGCGGTCTACAATGAGCAGTTCTTC. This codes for CASSEEEGQGAVYNEQFF.

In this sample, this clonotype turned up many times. The CDR3 coding sequence is TGTGCCAGCAGCGACATACCGACGGACAATGAGCAGTTCTTC. Translation: CASSDIPTDNEQFF. The chain joins TRBV9 to TRBJ2-1; no reliable D call. In germline, CDR1 is SGDLS, CDR2 YYNGEE. V lost 3 bases to trimming and J lost 5 bases, with 12 bases between them. This CDR3 has 14 residues.

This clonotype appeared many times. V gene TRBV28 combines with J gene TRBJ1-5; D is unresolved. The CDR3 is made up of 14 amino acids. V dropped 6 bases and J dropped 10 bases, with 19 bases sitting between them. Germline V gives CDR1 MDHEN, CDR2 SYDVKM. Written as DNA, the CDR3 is TGTGCCAGCAGCCCCCCCGGGGTGTCGCCCCCCCAGCATTTT. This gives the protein CASSPPGVSPPQHF.

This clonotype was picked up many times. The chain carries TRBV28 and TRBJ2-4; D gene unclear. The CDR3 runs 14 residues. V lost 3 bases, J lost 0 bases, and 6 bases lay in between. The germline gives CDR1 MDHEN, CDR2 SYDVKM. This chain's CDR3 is CASSLDLAKNIQYF. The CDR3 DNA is TGTGCCAGCAGTTTGGATTTAGCCAAAAACATTCAGTACTTC.

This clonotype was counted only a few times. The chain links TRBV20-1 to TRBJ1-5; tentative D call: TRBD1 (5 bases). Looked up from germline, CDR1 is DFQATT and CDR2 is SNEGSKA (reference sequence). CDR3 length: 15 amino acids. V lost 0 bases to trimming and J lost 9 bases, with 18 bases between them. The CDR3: CSARDGDVTRGPQHF. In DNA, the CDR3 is TGCAGTGCTAGAGACGGGGACGTAACCCGAGGGCCCCAGCATTTT.